This T cell receptor beta chain comes out of a study of cytomegalovirus exposure and HLA in healthy donors. Study overall: A data release that came early held tens of millions of unique TCRs from HLA-typed donors.

Study-wide results and limits: Later genetic work tied a missense DCLRE1C variant to beta-chain V and J trimming.

J was trimmed by 7 bases and V by 1 base; bases with no gene match: 7. CDR3 length equals 17 residues. Germline V gene lookup returns CDR1 SGDLS and CDR2 YYNGEE. Both 60 Vbeta primers and 13 Jbeta primers went into the PCR. Clones were read by immunoSEQ multiplex PCR, and TCRdb kept only the in-frame ones, dropping some. The sample includes some 140,000 clones, 80% to 85% of them seen just once. A remark on this clone: The antigen remains unidentified.

The chain recombines TRBV9 with TRBJ2-1; 14 positions agree with TRBD2. Material: PBMCs. The sequence was obtained from a male donor in good health and CMV-seropositive. CDR3 DNA sequence: TGTGCCAGCAGCGTATCCCTGGGACTAGCGGGAGCTAATGAGCAGTTCTTC. It specifies CASSVSLGLAGANEQFF.